The 21 T cell receptor beta chains presented below share a single source sample, sequenced in a study of persistence of HIV-infected CD4 T cells (TCRdb year 2020). No antigen is known for these receptors. This specimen's treatment or condition label, per the study, means: suppressive antiretroviral therapy. A pool of overlapping HIV-1 Gag 15-mer peptides, at approximately 0.95 ug per peptide per mL, was used to stimulate the cells. Memory CD4+ T cells that did not respond, being CD40L-negative, CD69-negative and CD45RO-high, were sorted as memory populations depleted of antigen-responding cells. TCRbeta repertoires were sequenced from genomic DNA with the immunoSEQ hsTCRB assay version 4 in survey mode. TCRdb limited this immuneACCESS table to in-frame rearrangements with V and J called. A share of clones is missing; checked studies link under half to unresolved V genes, and the rest is unexplained. The sample has 35,000 or so clones on record, more than 75% of them singletons. Roughly 5.9% of the sample lies in the top ten.

The specimen comprised cultured CD4+ T cells from PBMCs, sampled from a patient who received antiretroviral therapy. What the cell subset or site label conveys for this sample: CD40L-CD69- CD45RO-high memory CD4 T cells not responding to Gag peptides. These receptors came from an adult with HIV. The donor label of this sample is uncertain.

The rearrangement links TRBV28 to TRBJ2-7, with D perhaps TRBD1 or TRBD2 (6 bases each). V lost 7 bases and J lost 1, with 8 bases in between. CDR3 length: 12 residues. Germline V CDR1 and CDR2: MDHEN, SYDVKM. The CDR3 protein is CASKGGSYEQYF. The CDR3 DNA is TGTGCCAGCAAGGGGGGTTCCTACGAGCAGTACTTC.

The chain uses TRBV28 and TRBJ1-2; the D is unclear. Between the trimmed V and J ends, which lost 4 bases and 4 bases, there was a span of 10 bases. Germline assignment: CDR1 MDHEN and CDR2 SYDVKM. CDR3 length: 13 amino acids. The CDR3 nucleotides read TGTGCCAGCAGTTCCGACGGCGCCTATGGCTACACCTTC. Its translation: CASSSDGAYGYTF.

The chain is built from TRBV7-2 and TRBJ1-1; TRBD1 might be the D (6 bases). Germline CDR1 reads SGHTA; CDR2 reads FQGNSA. The CDR3 is 14 residues long. Trimming cost V 3 bases and J 3 bases, with 11 bases left between them. CDR3 sequence reads: CASSFQGRYTEAFF. CDR3 nucleotide sequence: TGTGCCAGCAGCTTTCAGGGGAGGTACACTGAAGCTTTCTTT.

The gene calls are TRBV7-2 and TRBJ2-7, with 10 bases matching TRBD2. The V segment lost 5 bases and the J segment 1 base; nucleotides outside the gene matches: 5. The CDR3 consists of 15 residues. Per the germline V gene, CDR1 is SGHTA and CDR2 is FQGNSA. In nucleotides, the CDR3 is TGTGCCAGCAGCCCCGAGCGGGGGGGATCCTACGAGCAGTACTTC. This sequence encodes CASSPERGGSYEQYF.

This chain connects TRBV7-8 to TRBJ2-7; tentatively, D is TRBD2 (6 bases). The CDR3 is 12 residues long. V was trimmed by 6 bases and J by 6 bases, leaving 12 bases between them. Germline-derived CDR1 and CDR2 are SGHVS and FQNEAQ. The CDR3 sequence: CASSHNSGEQYF. CDR3 nucleotide sequence: TGTGCCAGCAGTCATAATAGCGGCGAGCAGTACTTC.

The chain carries TRBV23-1 and TRBJ1-6; weak D call: TRBD1 (6 bases). TRBV23-1 has ORF status, its function being uncertain. The CDR3 covers 17 residues. V dropped 1 base and J dropped 6 bases, with 16 bases sitting between them. CDR3 residues: CASSQFTRGPTNSPLHF. The CDR3, as DNA: TGCGCCAGCAGTCAATTTACCAGGGGACCTACTAATTCACCCCTCCACTTT.

The rearrangement uses TRBV28 and TRBJ2-3; a possible D gene is TRBD2 (7 bases). Germline loops: CDR1 MDHEN, CDR2 SYDVKM. This CDR3 is 17 amino acids long. Trimming shortened V by 7 bases and J by 4 bases, and 24 bases separated the two germline ends. The CDR3 DNA sequence: TGTGCCAGCAAAGCAGTTGGGGCGGGGGCTACAGCAGATACGCAGTATTTT. This encodes CASKAVGAGATADTQYF. The full variable domain, its missing parts supplied by reference TRBV28 and TRBJ2-3, is DVKVTQSSRYLVKRTGEKVFLECVQDMDHENMFWYRQDPGLGLRLIYFSYDVKMKEKGDIPEGYSVSREKKERFSLILESASTNQTSMYLCASKAVGAGATADTQYFGPGTRLTVL.

The gene calls are TRBV7-3 and TRBJ2-2; D assignment may be TRBD1 or TRBD2 (6 bases each). The V end was cut by 1 base, the J end by 3 bases, with 9 bases between. The CDR3 is made up of 15 amino acids. Germline V gene sequence: CDR1 SGHTA, CDR2 FQGTGA. The CDR3 here is CASSLRRGDTGELFF. CDR3 coding DNA: TGTGCCAGCAGCTTAAGAAGGGGGGACACCGGGGAGCTGTTTTTT.

The chain joins TRBV18 to TRBJ2-7, with 9 bases aligning to TRBD1. The germline V gene has CDR1 KGHSH and CDR2 LQKENI. The CDR3 loop spans 16 amino acids. After removal of 4 bases from V and 3 bases from J, the junction contained 10 bases not matched to a gene. The CDR3 is CASSLGAGQGGYEQYF. For the CDR3, the DNA is TGTGCCAGCTCACTGGGAGCGGGACAGGGTGGCTACGAGCAGTACTTC.

This sequence joins TRBV7-9 and TRBJ2-2, with D possibly being TRBD1 (6 bases). Germline-derived CDR1 and CDR2 are SEHNR and FQNEAQ (reference sequence). The CDR3 has 14 amino acids. Trimming pared 5 bases from V and 7 bases from J, leaving 14 bases between. The CDR3 protein is CASSQDSAVGELFF. CDR3 DNA: TGTGCCAGCAGCCAGGACAGCGCAGTCGGGGAGCTGTTTTTT.

This clone has a single count. This sequence joins TRBV19 and TRBJ2-2; tentative D call: TRBD2 (6 bases). V was shortened by 9 bases and J by 4 bases, with 12 bases between the two germline ends. Looked up from germline, CDR1 is LNHDA and CDR2 is SQIVND (reference sequence). The CDR3 loop spans 13 amino acids. CDR3 nucleotide sequence: TGTGCCAGCCGGGACTTTTCCACCGGGGAGCTGTTTTTT. Amino acids: CASRDFSTGELFF.

The chain recombines TRBV2 with TRBJ1-2; perhaps TRBD1 as D (6 bases). The CDR3 covers 14 residues. Germline-derived CDR1 and CDR2 are SNHLY and FYNNEI. Trimming removed 5 bases at V and 8 bases at J, with 18 bases between. The CDR3 region is CASSPADRSGGYTF. CDR3 sequence (DNA): TGTGCCAGCAGTCCCGCGGACAGATCGGGGGGCTACACCTTC.

The chain links TRBV5-1 to TRBJ1-6, with D possibly being TRBD1 (5 bases). CDR3 length: 15 amino acids. Trimming cost V 2 bases and J 7 bases, with 13 bases left between them. Germline-derived CDR1 and CDR2 are SGHRS and YFSETQ. CDR3 sequence reads: CASSFQGLANSPLHF. The CDR3 DNA sequence: TGCGCCAGCAGCTTTCAGGGTCTGGCCAATTCACCCCTCCACTTT.

This clone was picked up one time. The sample has other DNA sequences that encode this CDR3 too. The chain couples TRBV10-3 to TRBJ2-7; TRBD1 aligns across 7 bases. This CDR3 has 12 residues. The germline CDR1 and CDR2 sequences are ENHRY and SYGVKD. The junction had 3 bases not matched to a gene; V was cut back by 8 bases and J by 2 bases. The chain's CDR3 is CAISGTAYEQYF. CDR3 DNA sequence: TGTGCCATCTCCGGGACAGCCTACGAGCAGTACTTC.

This chain uses TRBV18 with TRBJ2-1; D is uncertain. V lost 5 bases and J 1 base, leaving 12 bases between the germline ends. Germline assignment: CDR1 KGHSH and CDR2 LQKENI. CDR3 size: 15 residues. The CDR3 DNA reads TGTGCCAGCTCAATTGAAAGTAGGTCCTACAATGAGCAGTTCTTC. Translating it yields CASSIESRSYNEQFF.

V and J are TRBV19 and TRBJ2-7; 8 bases line up with TRBD1. J gave up 1 base and V 4 bases, and 3 bases lay outside the gene matches. Germline assignment: CDR1 LNHDA and CDR2 SQIVND (reference sequence). The CDR3 is 14 amino acids. The CDR3 is CASSTRQGSYEQYF. CDR3 DNA: TGTGCCAGTAGTACCCGACAGGGGTCCTACGAGCAGTACTTC.

The chain couples TRBV2 to TRBJ1-6; perhaps TRBD1 as D (5 bases). Germline-derived CDR1 and CDR2 are SNHLY and FYNNEI. The CDR3 is 14 amino acids. The V gene lost 7 bases and the J gene lost 14 bases, with 21 bases spanning the gap. Here the CDR3 DNA reads TGTGCCAGCACCCCATCCTTGGGGGAGCGGGCCCTCCACTTT. Protein product: CASTPSLGERALHF.

This clone was seen only a few times. The chain combines TRBV24-1 with TRBJ1-2; D perhaps matches TRBD1 (5 bases). Between the trimmed V and J ends, which lost 0 bases and 1 base, there was a span of 14 bases. The CDR3 consists of 17 residues. Germline V gene sequence: CDR1 KGHDR, CDR2 SFDVKD. CDR3 DNA sequence: TGTGCCACCAGTGATTTGCGATCAACGCAGGGTAACTATGGCTACACCTTC. Its translation is CATSDLRSTQGNYGYTF.

The chain has TRBV10-1 and TRBJ1-1; 8 positions agree with TRBD1. The V gene end was trimmed by 5 bases and the J gene end by 1 base; junction bases not matched to a gene: 9. Germline V lookup: CDR1 WNHNN, CDR2 SYGVQD (reference sequence). CDR3 length: 16 amino acids. In DNA form, the CDR3 reads TGCGCCAGCAGTCCAAACACCGGGACAGGGAACACTGAAGCTTTCTTT. Translated: CASSPNTGTGNTEAFF.

The rearrangement uses TRBV19 and TRBJ2-3; D may correspond to TRBD1 or TRBD2 (5 bases each). Trimming cost V 3 bases and J 2 bases, with 15 bases left between them. Germline V CDR1 and CDR2: LNHDA, SQIVND (reference sequence). The CDR3 is 16 residues long. The CDR3 sequence: CASSIRGGGDTDTQYF. In nucleotides, the CDR3 is TGTGCCAGTAGTATCCGGGGCGGAGGCGACACAGATACGCAGTATTTT.

The chain joins TRBV4-2 to TRBJ2-7; D is possibly TRBD1 or TRBD2 (5 bases each). In germline, CDR1 is LGHNA, CDR2 YNFKEQ. Trimming left V 0 bases short and J 6 bases short, with 15 bases between. The CDR3 contains 15 residues. The CDR3 is CASSQERLGPGEQYF. CDR3 DNA sequence: TGTGCCAGCAGCCAAGAACGTTTGGGACCTGGCGAGCAGTACTTC.